A single sample is the source of the 18 T cell receptor beta chains below, sequenced in a study of neurological immune-mediated disorders. TCRdb redid the calling of the 5' RACE reads with MiXCR, one entry per CDR3 protein. The sample has approximately 43,000 distinct CDR3 sequences; 2.5% are singletons. Material: PBMCs. All receptors derive from a man aged 30 to 45 with multiple sclerosis.

This clonotype was seen ten or more times. The gene calls are TRBV20-1 and TRBJ2-7; D gene uncertain. With 3 bases removed from V and 2 bases from J, the gap between germline ends came to 8 bases. This CDR3 has 12 amino acids. Germline-derived CDR1 and CDR2 are DFQATT and SNEGSKA (reference sequence). CDR3 sequence (DNA): TGCAGTGCTAGTAAGGAGCCCTACGAGCAGTACTTC. Protein sequence: CSASKEPYEQYF.

This clonotype came up many times. The chain uses TRBV11-2 and TRBJ2-7; no clear D gene. The V gene lost 1 base and the J gene lost 0 bases, with 10 bases spanning the gap. Germline V gives CDR1 SGHAT, CDR2 FQNNGV. The CDR3 consists of 15 residues. CDR3 residues: CASSLAGRVSYEQYF. The CDR3 DNA reads as TGTGCCAGCAGCTTAGCCGGACGGGTCTCCTACGAGCAGTACTTC.

This clonotype was seen ten or more times. V gene TRBV5-1 combines with J gene TRBJ1-6, with D possibly matching TRBD1 (5 bases). Germline CDR1 reads SGHRS; CDR2 reads YFSETQ. CDR3 length: 15 residues. Trimming stripped 5 bases from V and 6 bases from J, with 15 bases between. The CDR3 loop is CASSFGDQTNSPLHF. The CDR3 region has the DNA TGCGCCAGCAGTTTCGGGGACCAAACTAATTCACCCCTCCACTTT. Complete variable domain (other parts from reference TRBV5-1 and TRBJ1-6): KAGVTQTPRYLIKTRGQQVTLSCSPISGHRSVSWYQQTPGQGLQFLFEYFSETQRNKGNFPGRFSGRQFSNSRSEMNVSTLELGDSALYLCASSFGDQTNSPLHFGNGTRLTVT.

This clonotype was observed many times. V is TRBV12-3 or TRBV12-4 and J is TRBJ2-5; D uncertain. Trimming shortened V by 6 bases and J by 5 bases, and 7 bases separated the two germline ends. The CDR3 covers 11 residues. This CDR3 reads CASRRSETQYF. Here the CDR3 DNA reads TGTGCCAGCAGGAGGAGTGAGACCCAGTACTTC.

At least ten counts were recorded for this clonotype. The rearrangement links TRBV27 to TRBJ2-6; D gene uncertain. CDR1 and CDR2 (germline): MNHEY, SMNVEV (reference sequence). The V and J ends lost 1 base and 0 bases respectively, with 7 bases between them. The CDR3 covers 16 residues. CDR3 nucleotide sequence: TGTGCCAGCAGTTTATTCGGTGGCTCTGGGGCCAACGTCCTGACTTTC. It specifies CASSLFGGSGANVLTF.

This clonotype was observed many times. V is TRBV20-1 and J is TRBJ2-3; 11 positions agree with TRBD2. The CDR3 loop spans 13 amino acids. In germline, CDR1 is DFQATT, CDR2 SNEGSKA (reference sequence). The V and J ends lost 7 bases and 4 bases, in that order; junction bases with no gene match: 4. CDR3 nucleotides: TGCAGTGAAACTAGCGGGAGATCAGATACGCAGTATTTT. Translated, it gives CSETSGRSDTQYF.

This clonotype has a count of ten or more. The chain has TRBV5-5 and TRBJ2-1; 11 positions match TRBD1. The V gene end was trimmed by 0 bases and the J gene end by 6 bases; junction bases not matched to a gene: 2. Looked up from germline, CDR1 is SGHKS and CDR2 is YYEKEE (reference sequence). The CDR3 totals 15 residues. The CDR3 DNA reads TGTGCCAGCAGCTTGGAGGACAGGGGGCTCAATGAGCAGTTCTTC. Residues: CASSLEDRGLNEQFF. Combining the CDR3 with reference TRBV5-5 and TRBJ2-1 gives the whole variable domain DAGVTQSPTHLIKTRGQQVTLRCSPISGHKSVSWYQQVLGQGPQFIFQYYEKEERGRGNFPDRFSARQFPNYSSELNVNALLLGDSALYLCASSLEDRGLNEQFFGPGTRLTVL.

This clonotype came up many times. This rearrangement joins TRBV7-8 to TRBJ1-5; D unclear. The V end lost 5 bases, the J end lost 7 bases, and 18 bases lay between the germline ends. Germline V gene sequence: CDR1 SGHVS, CDR2 FQNEAQ. The CDR3 sequence is 15 residues long. The CDR3 spells CASSPNGRGGQPQHF. CDR3 nucleotides: TGTGCCAGCAGCCCCAACGGCCGAGGTGGGCAGCCCCAGCATTTT.

This clonotype has ten or more counts. The rearrangement links TRBV12-3 or TRBV12-4 to TRBJ2-7; tentative D call: TRBD1 (6 bases). Trimming removed 6 bases from V and 3 bases from J, with 18 bases in between. This CDR3 is 15 amino acids long. CDR3 loop: CASSRGTPPIYEQYF. CDR3 DNA: TGTGCCAGCAGCCGTGGGACACCCCCAATCTACGAGCAGTACTTC.

This clonotype showed up many times. The CDR3 bases are TGCAGTGCTAGAGGGGTAGCAATCGGGAGGACCCAAAGCTCCTACAATGAGCAGTTCTTC. The encoded protein is CSARGVAIGRTQSSYNEQFF. The chain employs TRBV20-1 and TRBJ2-1; 7 nucleotides line up with TRBD2. CDR1 is DFQATT and CDR2 is SNEGSKA in the germline V gene (reference sequence). The CDR3 totals 20 residues. V trimming: 1 base; J trimming: 0 bases; junction bases outside the gene matches: 18.

This clonotype was detected many times. The chain combines TRBV29-1 with TRBJ2-7; D gene ambiguous. The length of the CDR3 is 13 residues. V lost 6 bases and J lost 7, with 19 bases in between. The germline gives CDR1 SQVTM, CDR2 ANQGSEA. CDR3 sequence: CSVPRPGHGEQYF. The CDR3 DNA follows: TGCAGCGTCCCCCGGCCGGGTCATGGGGAGCAGTACTTC.

This clonotype has at least ten counts. The CDR3 bases are TGTGCCAGCAGTGAGCGGGACAGGGTGGGGGGCAATGAGCAGTTCTTC. Protein product: CASSERDRVGGNEQFF. V and J are TRBV12-3 or TRBV12-4 and TRBJ2-1, with 9 bases identical to TRBD1. CDR3 length: 16 amino acids. Trimming took 5 bases from V and 6 from J; bases not matched to a gene: 11.

This clonotype was recorded at least ten times. The J gene is TRBJ2-1, the V gene TRBV20-1, with D perhaps TRBD1 or TRBD2 (7 bases each). Germline values: CDR1 DFQATT, CDR2 SNEGSKA (reference sequence). Trimming removed 5 bases at V and 1 base at J, with 12 bases between. CDR3 length equals 14 residues. The CDR3 nucleotides read TGCAGTGCTCCCAGGGGGGGATCCTACAATGAGCAGTTCTTC. Translated: CSAPRGGSYNEQFF.

This clonotype showed up many times. The chain links TRBV18 to TRBJ2-3, with TRBD2 identical over 7 bases. Germline CDR1 and CDR2: KGHSH and LQKENI. The CDR3 has 14 residues. V gave up 3 bases and J gave up 2 bases; unmatched junction bases: 2. This chain's CDR3 is CASSPGTITDTQYF. CDR3 nucleotide sequence: TGTGCCAGCTCACCCGGGACTATCACAGATACGCAGTATTTT.

This clonotype has a count of ten or more. The chain uses TRBV5-1 and TRBJ1-1; D unresolved. Germline CDR1 SGHRS, CDR2 YFSETQ. Trimming stripped 0 bases from V and 1 base from J, with 10 bases between. This CDR3 has 15 residues. This CDR3 reads CASSLGRVANTEAFF. The CDR3 DNA sequence: TGCGCCAGCAGCTTGGGGCGGGTAGCGAACACTGAAGCTTTCTTT.

The table lists this clonotype with many counts. The chain links TRBV5-1 to TRBJ2-1, with 7 bases fitting TRBD2. This CDR3 comprises 14 residues. Germline assignment: CDR1 SGHRS and CDR2 YFSETQ. After removal of 3 bases from V and 9 bases from J, the junction contained 9 bases not matched to a gene. CDR3 region: CASSSGPGRGEQFF. For the CDR3, the DNA is TGCGCCAGCAGCTCCGGGCCGGGGAGGGGTGAGCAGTTCTTC.

The CDR3 DNA reads as TGTGCCAGCAGCCGAGGGGGCAGGGGATCTGAGACCCAGTACTTC. Residues: CASSRGGRGSETQYF. The chain carries TRBV7-2 and TRBJ2-5, with 7 nucleotides matching TRBD1. There are 15 residues in the CDR3. Germline CDR1 is SGHTA and CDR2 is FQGNSA. V shed 5 bases and J 5 bases; nucleotides not matched to a gene: 11.

This clonotype was detected many times. The rearrangement uses TRBV19 and TRBJ1-4; 9 nucleotides align to TRBD1. Germline V CDR1 and CDR2: LNHDA, SQIVND (reference sequence). This CDR3 is built from 15 residues. V lost 5 bases to trimming and J lost 8 bases; unmatched junction nucleotides: 9. CDR3 DNA sequence: TGTGCCAGTAGTCCCAAGGGGACAGGGCACGAAAAACTGTTTTTT. Translated: CASSPKGTGHEKLFF. Full variable domain (remainder filled in from reference TRBV19 and TRBJ1-4): DGGITQSPKYLFRKEGQNVTLSCEQNLNHDAMYWYRQDPGQGLRLIYYSQIVNDFQKGDIAEGYSVSREKKESFPLTVTSAQKNPTAFYLCASSPKGTGHEKLFFGSGTQLSVL.